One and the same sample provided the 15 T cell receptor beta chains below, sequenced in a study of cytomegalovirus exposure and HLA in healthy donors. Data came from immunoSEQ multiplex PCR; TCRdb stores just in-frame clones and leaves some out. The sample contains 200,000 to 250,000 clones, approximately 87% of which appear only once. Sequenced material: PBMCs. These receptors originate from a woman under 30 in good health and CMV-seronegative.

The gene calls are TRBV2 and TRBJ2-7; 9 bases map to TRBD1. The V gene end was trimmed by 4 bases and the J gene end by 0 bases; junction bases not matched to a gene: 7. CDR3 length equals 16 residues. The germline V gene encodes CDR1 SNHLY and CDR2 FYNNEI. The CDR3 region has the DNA TGTGCCAGCAGTGGAAACCGGGACAGGGACTCCTACGAGCAGTACTTC. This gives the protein CASSGNRDRDSYEQYF.

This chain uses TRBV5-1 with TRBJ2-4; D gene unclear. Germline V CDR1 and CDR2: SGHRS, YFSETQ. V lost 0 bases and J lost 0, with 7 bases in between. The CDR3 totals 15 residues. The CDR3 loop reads CASSLAAGAKNIQYF. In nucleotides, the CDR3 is TGCGCCAGCAGCTTGGCCGCTGGAGCCAAAAACATTCAGTACTTC. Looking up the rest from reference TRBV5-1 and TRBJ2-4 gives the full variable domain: KAGVTQTPRYLIKTRGQQVTLSCSPISGHRSVSWYQQTPGQGLQFLFEYFSETQRNKGNFPGRFSGRQFSNSRSEMNVSTLELGDSALYLCASSLAAGAKNIQYFGAGTRLSVL.

The CDR3 region has the DNA TGTGCCACCAGCAGAGATTACACCGGGGAGCTGTTTTTT. Translation gives CATSRDYTGELFF. This chain links TRBV15 with TRBJ2-2; no clear D gene. The CDR3 is 13 residues long. Germline V gene data show CDR1 as LNHNV and CDR2 as YYDKDF (reference sequence). The ends were cut back, 0 bases at V and 3 bases at J, with 2 bases in the middle.

CDR3 bases: TGTGCCAGCAGTTTATCTTCGACCCTCTGGGCGCAGTATTTT. This encodes CASSLSSTLWAQYF. V usage is TRBV27 and J usage is TRBJ2-3; D not certain. The germline gives CDR1 MNHEY, CDR2 SMNVEV (reference sequence). Trimming cost V 0 bases and J 10 bases, with 14 bases left between them. The CDR3 has 14 amino acids.

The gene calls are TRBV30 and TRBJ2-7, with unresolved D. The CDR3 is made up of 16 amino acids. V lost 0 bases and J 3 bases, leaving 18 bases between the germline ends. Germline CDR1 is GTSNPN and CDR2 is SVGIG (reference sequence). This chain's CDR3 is CAWSVSRVFANYEQYF. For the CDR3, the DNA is TGTGCCTGGAGTGTTTCTCGAGTCTTCGCCAACTACGAGCAGTACTTC.

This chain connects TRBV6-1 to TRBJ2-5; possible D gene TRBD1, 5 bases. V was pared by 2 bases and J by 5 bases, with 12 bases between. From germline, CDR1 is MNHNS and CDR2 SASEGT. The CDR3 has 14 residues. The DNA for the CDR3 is TGTGCCAGCAGTGAACGATGGGGCTGGGAGACCCAGTACTTC. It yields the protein CASSERWGWETQYF.

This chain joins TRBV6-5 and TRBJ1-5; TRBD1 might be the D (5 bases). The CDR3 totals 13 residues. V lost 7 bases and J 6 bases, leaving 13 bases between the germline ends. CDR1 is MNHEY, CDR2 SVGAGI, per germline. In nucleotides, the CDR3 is TGTGCCAGCACCCTGGGGGGAGGTCAGCCCCAGCATTTT. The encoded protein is CASTLGGGQPQHF.

CDR3 amino acids: CASSEYNEAFF. Written as DNA, the CDR3 is TGTGCCAGCAGTGAATACAATGAAGCTTTCTTT. The chain couples TRBV2 to TRBJ1-1; D gene ambiguous. With 2 bases removed from V and 7 bases from J, the gap between germline ends came to 5 bases. Looked up from germline, CDR1 is SNHLY and CDR2 is FYNNEI. The CDR3 length is 11 residues.

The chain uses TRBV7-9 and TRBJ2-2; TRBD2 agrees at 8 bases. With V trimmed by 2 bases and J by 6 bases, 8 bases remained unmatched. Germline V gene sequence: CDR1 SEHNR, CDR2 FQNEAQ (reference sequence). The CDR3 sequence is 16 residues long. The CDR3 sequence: CASSLTGTSKAGELFF. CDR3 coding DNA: TGTGCCAGCAGCTTAACAGGGACTAGTAAGGCCGGGGAGCTGTTTTTT.

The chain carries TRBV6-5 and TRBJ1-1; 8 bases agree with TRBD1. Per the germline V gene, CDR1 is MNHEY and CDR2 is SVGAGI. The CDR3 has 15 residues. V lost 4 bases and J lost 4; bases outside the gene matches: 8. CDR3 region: CASSSRTGTSTEAFF. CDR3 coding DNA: TGTGCCAGCAGTTCCAGGACAGGGACGAGCACTGAAGCTTTCTTT.

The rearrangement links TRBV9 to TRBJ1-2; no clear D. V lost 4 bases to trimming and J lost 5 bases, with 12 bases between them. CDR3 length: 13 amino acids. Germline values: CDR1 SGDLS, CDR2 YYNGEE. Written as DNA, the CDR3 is TGTGCCAGCAGCCCCCTCGGAGGATATGGCTACACCTTC. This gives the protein CASSPLGGYGYTF. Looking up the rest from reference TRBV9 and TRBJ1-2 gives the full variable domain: DSGVTQTPKHLITATGQRVTLRCSPRSGDLSVYWYQQSLDQGLQFLIQYYNGEERAKGNILERFSAQQFPDLHSELNLSSLELGDSALYFCASSPLGGYGYTFGSGTRLTVV.

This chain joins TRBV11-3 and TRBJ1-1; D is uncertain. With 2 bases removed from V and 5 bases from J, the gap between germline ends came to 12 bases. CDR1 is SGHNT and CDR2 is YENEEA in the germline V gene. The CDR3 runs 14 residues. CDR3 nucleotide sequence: TGTGCCAGCAGCTTACAAGGTCCCGGGACTGAAGCTTTCTTT. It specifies CASSLQGPGTEAFF. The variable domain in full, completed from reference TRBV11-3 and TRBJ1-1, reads EAGVVQSPRYKIIEKKQPVAFWCNPISGHNTLYWYLQNLGQGPELLIRYENEEAVDDSQLPKDRFSAERLKGVDSTLKIQPAELGDSAVYLCASSLQGPGTEAFFGQGTRLTVV.

CDR3 sequence (DNA): TGTGCCCGGCGGAACCAAGAGACCCAGTACTTC. Protein sequence: CARRNQETQYF. The chain joins TRBV30 to TRBJ2-5; D call uncertain. This CDR3 region has 11 residues. Germline V lookup: CDR1 GTSNPN, CDR2 SVGIG (reference sequence). V was cut by 8 bases and J by 0 bases, with 7 bases left in between.

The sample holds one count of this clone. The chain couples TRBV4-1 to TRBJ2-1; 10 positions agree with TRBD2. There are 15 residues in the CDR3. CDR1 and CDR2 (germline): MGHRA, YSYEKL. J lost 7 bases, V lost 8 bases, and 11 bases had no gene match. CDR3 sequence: CASALGLAGENEQFF. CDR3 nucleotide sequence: TGCGCCAGCGCATTGGGCCTAGCGGGGGAGAATGAGCAGTTCTTC.

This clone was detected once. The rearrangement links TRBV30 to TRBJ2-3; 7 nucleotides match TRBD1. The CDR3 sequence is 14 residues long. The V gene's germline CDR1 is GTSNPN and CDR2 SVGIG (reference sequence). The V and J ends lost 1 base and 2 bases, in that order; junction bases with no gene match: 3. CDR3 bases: TGTGCCTGGAGTGCGGGACAGTCCACAGATACGCAGTATTTT. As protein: CAWSAGQSTDTQYF.